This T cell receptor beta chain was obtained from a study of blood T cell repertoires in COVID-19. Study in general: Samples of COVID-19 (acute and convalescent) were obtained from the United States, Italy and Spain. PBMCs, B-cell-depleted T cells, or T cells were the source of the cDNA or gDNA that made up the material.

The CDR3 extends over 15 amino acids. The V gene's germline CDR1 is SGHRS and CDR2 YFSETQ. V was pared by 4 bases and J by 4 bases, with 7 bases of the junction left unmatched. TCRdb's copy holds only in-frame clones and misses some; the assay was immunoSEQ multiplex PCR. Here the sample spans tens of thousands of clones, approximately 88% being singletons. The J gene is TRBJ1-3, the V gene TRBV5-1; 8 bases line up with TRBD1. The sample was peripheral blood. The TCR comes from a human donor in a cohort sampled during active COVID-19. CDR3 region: CASSPGGARGNTIYF. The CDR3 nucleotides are TGCGCCAGCAGCCCAGGGGGCGCGAGGGGAAACACCATATATTTT. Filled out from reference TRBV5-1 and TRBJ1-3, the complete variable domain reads KAGVTQTPRYLIKTRGQQVTLSCSPISGHRSVSWYQQTPGQGLQFLFEYFSETQRNKGNFPGRFSGRQFSNSRSEMNVSTLELGDSALYLCASSPGGARGNTIYFGEGSWLTVV.